A selection of T cell receptor beta chains follows, all from one sample in a study of cytomegalovirus exposure and HLA in healthy donors. Only in-frame clones appear in the TCRdb table, and some are missing; sequencing was by immunoSEQ multiplex PCR. The data hold some 120,000 clones, with 65% to 85% observed a single time. Sequenced material: PBMCs. The receptors were gathered from a man aged 18 to 29 in good health and CMV-seropositive. Each CDR3 is given with its conserved first and last residue. The D gene is left open where the match is weak. The size field is filled for only some rows; it gives once, few, many or a size class.

clone size | D gene | J gene | V gene | CDR3 protein | CDR3 DNA
- | TRBD2 | TRBJ2-3 | TRBV5-1 | CAGSPSGGLPDTQYF | TGCGCCGGCAGCCCCAGCGGGGGCTTGCCAGATACGCAGTATTTT
- | - | TRBJ2-1 | TRBV7-9 | CSSSLASGGPPRNEQFF | TGTTCCAGCAGCTTAGCAAGTGGAGGTCCCCCACGCAATGAGCAGTTCTTC
- | - | TRBJ1-5 | TRBV28 | CASSLNRIQPQHF | TGTGCCAGCAGTTTAAACAGGATTCAGCCCCAGCATTTT
once | - | TRBJ2-5 | TRBV12-5 | CASGQGWETQYF | TGTGCTAGTGGGCAGGGGTGGGAGACCCAGTACTTC
- | - | TRBJ2-7 | TRBV4-1 | CASSPRTEGGYEQYF | TGCGCCAGCAGCCCTAGGACAGAAGGAGGATACGAGCAGTACTTC
- | TRBD1 | TRBJ2-7 | TRBV6-6 | CASSRRGQAGSYEQYF | TGTGCCAGCAGCCGAAGGGGGCAGGCGGGCTCCTACGAGCAGTACTTC
- | TRBD2 | TRBJ2-7 | TRBV10-3 | CAISGLAGTYEQYF | TGTGCCATCAGCGGACTAGCGGGAACCTACGAGCAGTACTTC
- | TRBD1 | TRBJ2-7 | TRBV19 | CASSIRDRGYEQYF | TGTGCCAGTAGTATCCGGGACAGGGGCTACGAGCAGTACTTC
- | TRBD1 | TRBJ1-6 | TRBV12-5 | CASGPGGNNSPLHF | TGTGCTAGTGGTCCAGGGGGCAATAATTCACCCCTCCACTTT
few | - | TRBJ1-4 | TRBV5-6 | CASSLYRPTNEKLFF | TGTGCCAGCAGCTTGTATCGTCCAACTAATGAAAAACTGTTTTTT
- | - | TRBJ2-3 | TRBV7-9 | CASSPEWGTDTQYF | TGTGCCAGCAGCCCGGAGTGGGGCACAGATACGCAGTATTTT
- | - | TRBJ2-3 | TRBV18 | CASSPPQGLATDTQYF | TGTGCCAGCTCACCACCGCAGGGCCTCGCCACAGATACGCAGTATTTT
- | - | TRBJ2-2 | TRBV30 | CAWRISGRPGELFF | TGTGCCTGGAGGATTTCAGGGCGTCCCGGGGAGCTGTTTTTT
- | TRBD1 | TRBJ1-1 | TRBV27 | CASSLQGETEAFF | TGTGCCAGCAGTTTACAGGGGGAAACTGAAGCTTTCTTT
- | TRBD1 | TRBJ1-6 | TRBV6-6 | CASGGQLNSPLHF | TGTGCCAGCGGGGGACAGTTGAATTCACCCCTCCACTTT
- | TRBD2 | TRBJ2-5 | TRBV7-8 | CASSSLAGGGGETQYF | TGTGCCAGCAGCTCACTAGCGGGAGGAGGTGGAGAGACCCAGTACTTC
- | TRBD2 | TRBJ2-7 | TRBV7-9 | CASSIAGGLFYEQYF | TGTGCCAGCAGTATAGCGGGGGGCTTATTCTACGAGCAGTACTTC
few | TRBD1 | TRBJ2-2 | TRBV2 | CASRGDRAGELFF | TGTGCCAGCAGGGGGGACAGGGCCGGGGAGCTGTTTTTT
many | TRBD1 | TRBJ1-2 | TRBV5-1 | CASSPGTAAYGYTF | TGCGCCAGCAGCCCCGGGACAGCTGCCTATGGCTACACCTTC
- | TRBD1 | TRBJ1-2 | TRBV29-1 | CSDRGLDGYTF | TGCAGCGACAGGGGGCTCGATGGCTACACCTTC
- | TRBD1 | TRBJ1-2 | TRBV29-1 | CSVERSGQGNGYTF | TGCAGCGTTGAGCGCTCGGGACAGGGGAATGGCTACACCTTC
- | - | TRBJ2-5 | TRBV11-2 | CASSVTGTGETQYF | TGTGCCAGCAGCGTAACAGGTACCGGAGAGACCCAGTACTTC
- | TRBD1 | TRBJ1-4 | TRBV6-1 | CASSVDRGLTEKLFF | TGTGCCAGCAGTGTAGACAGGGGGCTTACGGAAAAACTGTTTTTT
- | - | TRBJ1-5 | TRBV13 | CASSLCILCQMNQPQHF | TGTGCCAGCAGCTTATGTATTTTGTGCCAGATGAATCAGCCCCAGCATTTT
- | - | TRBJ2-7 | TRBV11-2 | CASSLEPSREQYF | TGTGCCAGCAGCTTAGAACCCTCGCGGGAGCAGTACTTC
- | TRBD1 | TRBJ1-2 | TRBV10-3 | CATTGVRNYGYTF | TGTGCCACCACAGGGGTGAGAAACTATGGCTACACCTTC
- | - | TRBJ1-2 | TRBV6-5 | CASSYSITGYGYTF | TGTGCCAGCAGTTACTCGATAACAGGTTATGGCTACACCTTC
- | TRBD1 | TRBJ2-5 | TRBV14 | CASSQGDRAVRETQYF | TGTGCCAGCAGCCAGGGGGACAGGGCGGTACGAGAGACCCAGTACTTC
- | - | TRBJ1-6 | TRBV4-3 | CASSQDFLGQSSSYNSPLHF | TGCGCCAGCAGCCAAGATTTTTTAGGACAGAGTAGCTCCTATAATTCACCCCTCCACTTT
- | - | TRBJ1-2 | TRBV19 | CASSIILAQAGYGYTF | TGTGCCAGTAGTATAATTCTTGCCCAGGCAGGGTATGGCTACACCTTC
few | TRBD1 | TRBJ1-1 | TRBV27 | CASSLRRGRDTEAFF | TGTGCCAGCAGTTTACGGAGGGGGCGGGACACTGAAGCTTTCTTT
- | - | TRBJ2-3 | TRBV4-3 | CASSQQRTADTQYF | TGCGCCAGCAGCCAACAACGGACAGCTGATACGCAGTATTTT
few | - | TRBJ1-6 | TRBV19 | CASSIGGDSPLHF | TGTGCCAGTAGTATAGGGGGGGATTCACCCCTCCACTTT
- | - | TRBJ1-5 | TRBV15 | CATQKEGDNQPQHF | TGTGCCACCCAGAAGGAGGGCGATAATCAGCCCCAGCATTTT
- | TRBD2 | TRBJ2-3 | TRBV7-2 | CASSSNSAGGADTQYF | TGTGCCAGCAGCTCTAATAGTGCGGGAGGTGCAGATACGCAGTATTTT
once | TRBD1 | TRBJ2-7 | TRBV5-1 | CASSLTGQDPTYEQYF | TGCGCCAGCAGCTTGACTGGACAGGACCCCACCTACGAGCAGTACTTC
- | TRBD2 | TRBJ2-5 | TRBV5-1 | CASRAPGLAGVRDQETQYF | TGCGCCAGCAGGGCTCCGGGACTAGCGGGAGTACGGGATCAAGAGACCCAGTACTTC
- | TRBD2 | TRBJ2-1 | TRBV7-8 | CASSLQSGGGEQFF | TGTGCCAGCAGCTTACAAAGCGGGGGCGGTGAGCAGTTCTTC
- | TRBD1 | TRBJ1-2 | TRBV5-1 | CASSLGTGDGYGYTF | TGCGCCAGCAGCTTAGGAACAGGGGACGGCTATGGCTACACCTTC
few | TRBD2 | TRBJ2-7 | TRBV6-5 | CASSYSSGSYEQYF | TGTGCCAGCAGTTACTCTAGCGGGAGCTACGAGCAGTACTTC
- | TRBD2 | TRBJ2-5 | TRBV7-2 | CASSSTSGGAGRETQYF | TGTGCCAGCAGCTCGACTAGCGGGGGGGCGGGCCGAGAGACCCAGTACTTC
- | - | TRBJ1-5 | TRBV7-2 | CASSLSGLNQPQHF | TGTGCCAGCAGCTTAAGCGGTTTAAATCAGCCCCAGCATTTT
- | TRBD1 | TRBJ1-1 | TRBV29-1 | CSVVTGSMNTEAFF | TGCAGCGTTGTGACAGGGAGCATGAACACTGAAGCTTTCTTT
few | - | TRBJ1-1 | TRBV27 | CASSLRGGREAFF | TGTGCCAGCAGTTTAAGGGGTGGCAGGGAAGCTTTCTTT
once | TRBD1 | TRBJ2-1 | TRBV19 | CASSIWGDRGNNEQFF | TGTGCCAGTAGTATATGGGGGGACAGGGGAAACAATGAGCAGTTCTTC
- | - | TRBJ2-1 | TRBV19 | CASSIAGASYNEQFF | TGTGCCAGTAGTATAGCGGGAGCCTCCTACAATGAGCAGTTCTTC
- | TRBD1 | TRBJ1-1 | TRBV19 | CASGETGLNTEAFF | TGTGCCAGTGGGGAGACAGGGCTGAACACTGAAGCTTTCTTT
- | TRBD1 | TRBJ1-5 | TRBV19 | CASSIVTGDNQPQHF | TGTGCCAGTAGTATTGTTACAGGGGATAATCAGCCCCAGCATTTT
- | - | TRBJ2-7 | TRBV19 | CASSIGPARGYEQYF | TGTGCCAGTAGTATCGGTCCCGCCAGGGGCTACGAGCAGTACTTC